These 18 T cell receptor beta chains originate from one sample sequenced in a study of blood T cell repertoires in COVID-19. Method: immunoSEQ multiplex PCR; TCRdb's copy keeps in-frame clones and lacks some. The sample has about 110,000 clones; 70% to 90% are singletons. The sample comprised peripheral blood. The receptors come from a human donor in a cohort sampled during active COVID-19.

This chain uses TRBV5-1 with TRBJ1-5, with D perhaps matching TRBD1 (6 bases). Per germline, CDR1 SGHRS and CDR2 YFSETQ. The CDR3 is 15 amino acids. With 0 bases removed from V and 0 bases from J, the gap between germline ends came to 7 bases. DNA of the CDR3: TGCGCCAGCAGCTTGGAAGGGGGTAGCAATCAGCCCCAGCATTTT. This translates into CASSLEGGSNQPQHF.

This clone was picked up a small number of times. The chain recombines TRBV6-5 with TRBJ2-7, with TRBD1 matching 9 bases. Germline values: CDR1 MNHEY, CDR2 SVGAGI. Losses at the gene ends were 7 bases for V and 3 bases for J; bases not matched to a gene: 10. This CDR3 has 15 residues. CDR3 sequence: CASTLTGGTFYEQYF. The DNA of the CDR3 is TGTGCCAGCACCTTAACAGGGGGCACCTTCTACGAGCAGTACTTC.

V is TRBV10-2 and J is TRBJ2-3, with a tentative D call TRBD2 (5 bases). The CDR3 is made up of 14 amino acids. Germline V lookup: CDR1 WSHSY, CDR2 SAAADI. Trimming pared 7 bases from V and 0 bases from J, leaving 11 bases between. DNA for the CDR3: TGCGCCAGCACCCCAGCGGCTAGCACAGATACGCAGTATTTT. Protein product: CASTPAASTDTQYF.

This chain joins TRBV10-3 and TRBJ2-7; no clear D. CDR1 and CDR2 from the germline V gene are ENHRY and SYGVKD. The CDR3 totals 11 residues. Trimming shortened V by 3 bases and J by 4 bases, and 4 bases separated the two germline ends. Here the CDR3 DNA reads TGTGCCATCAGTGACAGGTACGAGCAGTACTTC. This gives the protein CAISDRYEQYF.

The chain carries TRBV7-2 and TRBJ2-7; unclear D gene. V gave up 3 bases and J gave up 0 bases, with 6 bases separating them. This CDR3 contains 13 residues. Germline CDR1 and CDR2: SGHTA and FQGNSA. For the CDR3, the DNA is TGTGCCAGCAGCTTCGAGTTCTCCTACGAGCAGTACTTC. This gives the protein CASSFEFSYEQYF.

DNA for the CDR3: TGTGCCAGCAGTTTTTATCGGGATGGCGAGCAGTACTTC. Amino acids: CASSFYRDGEQYF. The V gene is TRBV12-3 or TRBV12-4, the J gene TRBJ2-7; D may be TRBD2 (5 bases). The CDR3 is 13 amino acids. Trimming shortened V by 3 bases and J by 6 bases, and 12 bases separated the two germline ends.

The chain links TRBV7-2 to TRBJ2-7; D may be TRBD2 (7 bases). CDR3 size: 14 residues. The V and J ends lost 1 base and 10 bases respectively, with 17 bases between them. Per the germline V gene, CDR1 is SGHTA and CDR2 is FQGNSA. In DNA, the CDR3 is TGTGCCAGCAGCTTAGACGGGGGGCGGTGGGAACAGTACTTC. Translation: CASSLDGGRWEQYF.

CDR3 bases: TGTGCCAGCAGACAAGGGAGGACAGGGGTCATCAATGAAAAACTGTTTTTT. This sequence encodes CASRQGRTGVINEKLFF. This chain links TRBV11-2 with TRBJ1-4; 9 positions match TRBD1. The V gene's germline CDR1 is SGHAT and CDR2 FQNNGV. V dropped 6 bases and J dropped 5; count of bases not matched to a gene: 13. This CDR3 region has 17 residues.

CDR3 protein: CASSPISVEGELFF. CDR3 nucleotides: TGTGCCAGCAGCCCCATTTCCGTGGAGGGGGAGCTGTTTTTT. The V call is TRBV7-9, the J call TRBJ2-2; no firm D call. This CDR3 is built from 14 residues. Germline V gene sequence: CDR1 SEHNR, CDR2 FQNEAQ (reference sequence). Trimming stripped 5 bases from V and 8 bases from J, with 15 bases between.

This clone was seen only once. J is TRBJ2-3 and V is TRBV4-3; 8 bases agree with TRBD2. With 1 base clipped from V and 4 bases from J, the junction kept 7 bases outside the gene matches. The V gene's germline CDR1 is LGHNA and CDR2 YSLEER. This CDR3 has 16 amino acids. The CDR3 protein is CASSQAGGAGSDTQYF. CDR3 nucleotides: TGCGCCAGCAGCCAAGCCGGGGGGGCAGGGTCAGATACGCAGTATTTT.

The chain combines TRBV7-9 with TRBJ1-1; D is perhaps TRBD1 (5 bases). There are 14 residues in the CDR3. From germline, CDR1 is SEHNR and CDR2 FQNEAQ (reference sequence). V gave up 3 bases and J gave up 4 bases, with 12 bases separating them. CDR3 protein: CASSLELGGTEAFF. The CDR3 DNA reads as TGTGCCAGCAGCTTGGAATTGGGGGGCACTGAAGCTTTCTTT. The variable domain in full, completed from reference TRBV7-9 and TRBJ1-1, reads DTGVSQNPRHKITKRGQNVTFRCDPISEHNRLYWYRQTLGQGPEFLTYFQNEAQLEKSRLLSDRFSAERPKGSFSTLEIQRTEQGDSAMYLCASSLELGGTEAFFGQGTRLTVV.

The chain recombines TRBV7-2 with TRBJ1-5; D unresolved. The CDR3 covers 13 residues. The V end was cut by 3 bases, the J end by 4 bases, with 7 bases between. CDR1 and CDR2 (germline): SGHTA, FQGNSA. The CDR3: CASSFYSNQPQHF. CDR3 sequence (DNA): TGTGCCAGCAGCTTCTACAGTAATCAGCCCCAGCATTTT. The complete variable domain, with remaining parts taken from reference TRBV7-2 and TRBJ1-5, reads GAGVSQSPSNKVTEKGKDVELRCDPISGHTALYWYRQSLGQGLEFLIYFQGNSAPDKSGLPSDRFSAERTGGSVSTLTIQRTQQEDSAVYLCASSFYSNQPQHFGDGTRLSIL.

This chain links TRBV28 with TRBJ2-2; 7 nucleotides agree with TRBD1. Germline V gene data show CDR1 as MDHEN and CDR2 as SYDVKM. This CDR3 has 19 residues. Losses at the gene ends were 4 bases for V and 6 bases for J; bases not matched to a gene: 20. The CDR3 nucleotides are TGTGCCAGCAGTTACCCCAAGAGGGGGCCTGAACACCTGGCCGGGGAGCTGTTTTTT. Translating it yields CASSYPKRGPEHLAGELFF.

As DNA, the CDR3 is TGTGCCAGCAGCTTCGGGTATAGCAATCAGCCCCAGCATTTT. Protein sequence: CASSFGYSNQPQHF. The rearrangement links TRBV7-9 to TRBJ1-5; D call uncertain. The CDR3 totals 14 residues. The V and J ends lost 3 bases and 0 bases respectively, with 6 bases between them. CDR1 and CDR2 from the germline V gene are SEHNR and FQNEAQ (reference sequence). The full variable domain, in which reference TRBV7-9 and TRBJ1-5 provide the parts outside the CDR3, is DTGVSQNPRHKITKRGQNVTFRCDPISEHNRLYWYRQTLGQGPEFLTYFQNEAQLEKSRLLSDRFSAERPKGSFSTLEIQRTEQGDSAMYLCASSFGYSNQPQHFGDGTRLSIL.

This clone appeared a single time. The V gene is TRBV6-5, the J gene TRBJ2-3, with a possible D match to TRBD1 (6 bases). Trimming removed 4 bases from V and 2 bases from J, with 10 bases in between. Germline CDR1 and CDR2: MNHEY and SVGAGI. This CDR3 is 14 amino acids long. Here the CDR3 reads CASSSGALTDTQYF. In DNA form, the CDR3 reads TGTGCCAGCAGTTCAGGGGCCCTCACAGATACGCAGTATTTT.

This clone is a singleton in its sample. The chain has TRBV5-6 and TRBJ1-1; possible D gene TRBD1, 5 bases. The CDR3 runs to 18 residues. Germline V CDR1 and CDR2: SGHDT, YYEEEE. Trimming took off 3 bases at V and 8 bases at J, with 29 bases between the two ends. CDR3 sequence (DNA): TGTGCCAGCAGCTCACTATTAGACAGTACAATTAGAGAGAGGGAAGCTTTCTTT. Its protein product is CASSSLLDSTIREREAFF.

The chain is built from TRBV7-8 and TRBJ1-5; D is unresolved. The CDR3 is 12 amino acids. V was cut by 2 bases and J by 4 bases, with 3 bases left in between. CDR1 SGHVS and CDR2 FQNEAQ come from the germline V gene. Here the CDR3 reads CASSLQNQPQHF. The CDR3 DNA follows: TGTGCCAGCAGCTTACAGAATCAGCCCCAGCATTTT.

CDR3 protein: CASSLRSGTGYEKLFF. The DNA of the CDR3 is TGTGCCAGCAGCCTACGATCCGGGACAGGCTATGAAAAACTGTTTTTT. V gene TRBV7-2 combines with J gene TRBJ1-4; 8 bases fit TRBD1. Germline V gene data show CDR1 as SGHTA and CDR2 as FQGNSA. This CDR3 contains 16 residues. V lost 5 bases and J lost 6; bases outside the gene matches: 11.